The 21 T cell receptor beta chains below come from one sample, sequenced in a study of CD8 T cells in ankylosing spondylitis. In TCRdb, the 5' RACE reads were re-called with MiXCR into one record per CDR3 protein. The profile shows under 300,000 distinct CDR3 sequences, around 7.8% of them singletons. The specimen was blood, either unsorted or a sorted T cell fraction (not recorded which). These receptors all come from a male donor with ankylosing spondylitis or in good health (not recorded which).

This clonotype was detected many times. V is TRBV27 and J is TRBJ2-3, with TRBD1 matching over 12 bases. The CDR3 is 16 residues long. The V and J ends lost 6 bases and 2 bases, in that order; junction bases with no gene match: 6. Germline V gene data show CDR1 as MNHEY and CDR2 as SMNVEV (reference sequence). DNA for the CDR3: TGTGCCAGCAGCCCCGGGACAGGGGGCGCCACAGATACGCAGTATTTT. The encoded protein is CASSPGTGGATDTQYF.

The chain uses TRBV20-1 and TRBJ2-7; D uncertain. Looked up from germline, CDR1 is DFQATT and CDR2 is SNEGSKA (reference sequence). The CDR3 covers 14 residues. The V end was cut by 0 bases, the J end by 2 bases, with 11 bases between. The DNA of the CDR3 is TGCAGTGCTAGAGATCCCCGCGAACCCTACGAGCAGTACTTC. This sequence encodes CSARDPREPYEQYF.

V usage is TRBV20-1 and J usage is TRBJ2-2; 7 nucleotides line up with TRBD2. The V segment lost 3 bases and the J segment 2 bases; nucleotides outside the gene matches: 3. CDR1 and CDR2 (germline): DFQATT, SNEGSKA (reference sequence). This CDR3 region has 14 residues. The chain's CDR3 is CSARAGVNTGELFF. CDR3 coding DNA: TGCAGTGCTAGGGCGGGAGTAAACACCGGGGAGCTGTTTTTT.

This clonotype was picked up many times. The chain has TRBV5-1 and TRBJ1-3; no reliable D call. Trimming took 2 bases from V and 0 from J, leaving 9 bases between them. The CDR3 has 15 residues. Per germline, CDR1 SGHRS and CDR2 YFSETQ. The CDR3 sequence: CASSLAGISGNTIYF. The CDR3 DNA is TGCGCCAGCAGCTTAGCCGGGATCTCTGGAAACACCATATATTTT. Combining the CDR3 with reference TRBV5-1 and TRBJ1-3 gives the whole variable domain KAGVTQTPRYLIKTRGQQVTLSCSPISGHRSVSWYQQTPGQGLQFLFEYFSETQRNKGNFPGRFSGRQFSNSRSEMNVSTLELGDSALYLCASSLAGISGNTIYFGEGSWLTVV.

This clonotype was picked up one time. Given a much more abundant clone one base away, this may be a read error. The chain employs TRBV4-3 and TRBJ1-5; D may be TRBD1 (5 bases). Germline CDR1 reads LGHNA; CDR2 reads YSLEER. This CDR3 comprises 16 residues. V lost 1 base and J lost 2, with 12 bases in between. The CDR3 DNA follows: TGCGCCAGCAGCCAAGTACGCAGGGCGGGCAATCAGCCCCAGCATTTT. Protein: CASSQVRRAGNQPQHF.

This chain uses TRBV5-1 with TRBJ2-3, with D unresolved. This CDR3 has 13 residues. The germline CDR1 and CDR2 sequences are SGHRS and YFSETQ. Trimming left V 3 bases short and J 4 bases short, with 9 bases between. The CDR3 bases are TGCGCCAGCAGCTCTCTCCTAGCAGATACGCAGTATTTT. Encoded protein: CASSSLLADTQYF.

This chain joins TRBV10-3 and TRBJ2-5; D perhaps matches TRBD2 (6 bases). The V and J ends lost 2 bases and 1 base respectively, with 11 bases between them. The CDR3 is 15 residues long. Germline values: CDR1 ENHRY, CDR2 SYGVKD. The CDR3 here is CAISEAGRPQETQYF. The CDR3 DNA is TGTGCCATCAGTGAGGCTGGGAGGCCCCAAGAGACCCAGTACTTC.

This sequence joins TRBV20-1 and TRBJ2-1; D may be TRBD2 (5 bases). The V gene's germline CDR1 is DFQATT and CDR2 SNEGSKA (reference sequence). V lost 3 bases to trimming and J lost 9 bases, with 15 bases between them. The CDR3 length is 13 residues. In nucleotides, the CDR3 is TGCAGTGCTAGCCTCCGGGCGGCGGGTGAGCAGTTCTTC. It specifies CSASLRAAGEQFF.

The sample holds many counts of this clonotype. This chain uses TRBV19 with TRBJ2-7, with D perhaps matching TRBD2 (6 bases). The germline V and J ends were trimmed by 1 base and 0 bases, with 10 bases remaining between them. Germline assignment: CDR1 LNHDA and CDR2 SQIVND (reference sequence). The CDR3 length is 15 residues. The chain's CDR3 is CASSIAGDFSYEQYF. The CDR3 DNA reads TGTGCCAGTAGTATAGCGGGGGACTTCTCCTACGAGCAGTACTTC. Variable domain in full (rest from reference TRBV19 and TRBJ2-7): DGGITQSPKYLFRKEGQNVTLSCEQNLNHDAMYWYRQDPGQGLRLIYYSQIVNDFQKGDIAEGYSVSREKKESFPLTVTSAQKNPTAFYLCASSIAGDFSYEQYFGPGTRLTVT.

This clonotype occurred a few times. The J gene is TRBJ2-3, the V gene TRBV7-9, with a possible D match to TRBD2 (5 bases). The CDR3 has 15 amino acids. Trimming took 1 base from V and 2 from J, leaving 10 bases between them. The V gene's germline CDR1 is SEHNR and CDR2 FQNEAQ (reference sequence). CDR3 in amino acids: CASSLESGLTDTQYF. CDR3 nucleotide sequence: TGTGCCAGCAGCTTAGAATCCGGACTCACAGATACGCAGTATTTT.

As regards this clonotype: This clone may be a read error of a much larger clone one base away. CDR3 sequence (DNA): TGCAGTGCTATGGTTTACGGACTGAACGCTGAAGCTTTCTTT. It encodes CSAMVYGLNAEAFF. The V gene is TRBV20-1, the J gene TRBJ1-1; D gene uncertain. Germline values: CDR1 DFQATT, CDR2 SNEGSKA (reference sequence). The length of the CDR3 is 14 residues.

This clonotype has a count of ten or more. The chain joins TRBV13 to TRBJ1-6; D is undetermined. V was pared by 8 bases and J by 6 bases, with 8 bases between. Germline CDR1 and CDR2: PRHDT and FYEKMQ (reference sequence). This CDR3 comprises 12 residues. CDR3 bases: TGTGCCAGCGCGGTCTCTAATTCACCCCTCCACTTT. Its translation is CASAVSNSPLHF.

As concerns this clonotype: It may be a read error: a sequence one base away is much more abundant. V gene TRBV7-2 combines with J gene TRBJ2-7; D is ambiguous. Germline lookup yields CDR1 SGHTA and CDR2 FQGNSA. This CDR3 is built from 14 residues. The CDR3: CASSLGTGFYDQYF. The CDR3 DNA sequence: TGTGCCAGCAGCTTAGGGACGGGTTTCTACGATCAGTACTTC.

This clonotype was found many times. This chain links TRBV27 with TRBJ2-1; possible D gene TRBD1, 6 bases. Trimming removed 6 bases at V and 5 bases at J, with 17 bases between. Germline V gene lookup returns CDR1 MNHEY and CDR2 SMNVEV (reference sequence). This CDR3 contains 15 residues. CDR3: CASRIRGFWDNEQFF. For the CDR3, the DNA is TGTGCCAGCAGGATAAGGGGGTTTTGGGACAATGAGCAGTTCTTC.

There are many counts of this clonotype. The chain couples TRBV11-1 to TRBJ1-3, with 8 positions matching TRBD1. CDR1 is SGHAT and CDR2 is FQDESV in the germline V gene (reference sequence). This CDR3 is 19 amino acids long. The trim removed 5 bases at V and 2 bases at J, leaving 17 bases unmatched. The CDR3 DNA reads TGTGCCAGCAGCCCCACAGGGGGGTACGGGACAACCGCTGGAAACACCATATATTTT. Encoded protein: CASSPTGGYGTTAGNTIYF.

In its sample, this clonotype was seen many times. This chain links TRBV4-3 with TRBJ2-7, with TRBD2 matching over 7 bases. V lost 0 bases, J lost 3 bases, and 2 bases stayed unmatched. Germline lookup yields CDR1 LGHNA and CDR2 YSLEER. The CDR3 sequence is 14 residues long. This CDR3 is CASSQDKRGYEQYF. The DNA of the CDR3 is TGCGCCAGCAGCCAAGATAAGCGGGGCTACGAGCAGTACTTC.

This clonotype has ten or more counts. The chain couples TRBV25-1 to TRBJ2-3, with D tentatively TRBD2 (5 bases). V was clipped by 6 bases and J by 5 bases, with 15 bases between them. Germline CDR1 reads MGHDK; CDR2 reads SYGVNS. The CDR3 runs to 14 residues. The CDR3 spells CASSELGLGDTQYF. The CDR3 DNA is TGTGCCAGCAGCGAACTAGGGTTGGGAGATACGCAGTATTTT.

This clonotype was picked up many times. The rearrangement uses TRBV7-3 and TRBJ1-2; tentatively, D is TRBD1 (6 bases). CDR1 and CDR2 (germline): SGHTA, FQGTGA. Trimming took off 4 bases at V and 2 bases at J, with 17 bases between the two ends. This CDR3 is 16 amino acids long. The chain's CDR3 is CASSSIPRGRNYGYTF. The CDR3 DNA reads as TGTGCCAGCAGCTCGATCCCCAGGGGTAGAAACTATGGCTACACCTTC. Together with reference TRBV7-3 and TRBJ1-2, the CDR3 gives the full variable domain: GAGVSQTPSNKVTEKGKYVELRCDPISGHTALYWYRQSLGQGPEFLIYFQGTGAADDSGLPNDRFFAVRPEGSVSTLKIQRTERGDSAVYLCASSSIPRGRNYGYTFGSGTRLTVV.

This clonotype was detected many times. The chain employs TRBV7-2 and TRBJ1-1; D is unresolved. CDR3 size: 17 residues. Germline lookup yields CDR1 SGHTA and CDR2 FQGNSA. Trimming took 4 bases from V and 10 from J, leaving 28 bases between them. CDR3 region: CASSSSAHRSDPLGAFF. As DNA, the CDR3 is TGTGCCAGCAGCTCTTCCGCCCACAGATCGGACCCCTTGGGAGCTTTCTTT.

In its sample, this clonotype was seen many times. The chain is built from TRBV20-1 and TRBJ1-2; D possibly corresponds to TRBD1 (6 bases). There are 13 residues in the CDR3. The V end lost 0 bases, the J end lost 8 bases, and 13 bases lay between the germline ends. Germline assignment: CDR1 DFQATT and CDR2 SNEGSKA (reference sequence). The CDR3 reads CSARDLTGIGYTF. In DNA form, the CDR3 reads TGCAGTGCTAGAGATTTAACAGGGATCGGCTACACCTTC.

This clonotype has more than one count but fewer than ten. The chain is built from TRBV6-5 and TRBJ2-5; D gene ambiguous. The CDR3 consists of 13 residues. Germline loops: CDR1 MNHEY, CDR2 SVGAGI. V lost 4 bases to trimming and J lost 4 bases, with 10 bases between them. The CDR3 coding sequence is TGTGCCAGCAGTTCGGGTCGGCGAGAGACCCAGTACTTC. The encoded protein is CASSSGRRETQYF.